The 8 T cell receptor beta chains listed next were all sequenced from one sample in a study of blood T cell repertoires in COVID-19. Data came from immunoSEQ multiplex PCR; TCRdb stores just in-frame clones and leaves some out. The table shows a few hundred thousand clones, with roughly 89% occurring only once. Sequencing was done on a sample of peripheral blood. The receptors were sampled from a man aged 25 to 40 with acute or convalescent COVID-19.

This sequence joins TRBV9 and TRBJ2-1; the match to TRBD2 covers 9 bases. CDR1 SGDLS and CDR2 YYNGEE come from the germline V gene. Trimming took 0 bases from V and 4 from J; bases not matched to a gene: 2. The CDR3 contains 15 residues. CDR3 in amino acids: CASSVDSGRYNEQFF. DNA of the CDR3: TGTGCCAGCAGCGTAGACAGCGGGAGGTACAATGAGCAGTTCTTC.

The chain couples TRBV19 to TRBJ1-3, with D unclear. This CDR3 comprises 13 residues. CDR1 LNHDA and CDR2 SQIVND come from the germline V gene (reference sequence). The V end was cut by 4 bases, the J end by 1 base, with 5 bases between. CDR3 amino acids: CASSSVSGNTIYF. CDR3 in DNA: TGTGCCAGTAGTAGTGTATCTGGAAACACCATATATTTT.

The chain joins TRBV18 to TRBJ1-4; D uncertain. Germline V CDR1 and CDR2: KGHSH, LQKENI. This CDR3 is 13 amino acids long. V was trimmed by 6 bases and J by 3 bases, leaving 8 bases between them. This CDR3 reads CASSDSPNEKLFF. The CDR3 bases are TGTGCCAGCTCGGACTCTCCTAATGAAAAACTGTTTTTT.

The chain couples TRBV6-5 to TRBJ1-2; D is ambiguous. The CDR3 consists of 14 residues. Deletions cut 6 bases from V and 5 bases from J, with 16 bases between. Germline assignment: CDR1 MNHEY and CDR2 SVGAGI. CDR3 loop: CASSPTGILYGYTF. The CDR3, as DNA: TGTGCCAGCAGCCCCACCGGGATCCTGTATGGCTACACCTTC.

This clone was recorded a few times. The chain is built from TRBV30 and TRBJ2-7, with 8 nucleotides matching TRBD1. The CDR3 consists of 13 residues. The junction had 9 bases not matched to a gene; V was cut back by 4 bases and J by 7 bases. Germline assignment: CDR1 GTSNPN and CDR2 SVGIG (reference sequence). The chain's CDR3 is CAWMRTGRKEQYF. DNA of the CDR3: TGTGCCTGGATGAGGACAGGGAGGAAAGAGCAGTACTTC.

This sequence joins TRBV9 and TRBJ2-1, with TRBD1 as a possible D gene (8 bases). The V and J ends lost 4 bases and 10 bases respectively, with 21 bases between them. There are 15 residues in the CDR3. CDR1 and CDR2 (germline): SGDLS, YYNGEE. For the CDR3, the DNA is TGTGCCAGCAGCCCCCGACAGGGGAGGGTCAAAGAGCAGTTCTTC. It is translated as CASSPRQGRVKEQFF.

The V and J genes are TRBV13 and TRBJ1-2, with D possibly matching TRBD1 (6 bases). Germline V CDR1 and CDR2: PRHDT, FYEKMQ (reference sequence). Trimming pared 5 bases from V and 4 bases from J, leaving 17 bases between. This CDR3 is built from 15 residues. CDR3 residues: CASSGGGQATYGYTF. The CDR3 DNA is TGTGCCAGCAGCGGGGGCGGGCAGGCCACCTATGGCTACACCTTC.

As to this clone: The junction departs from the called germline gene at one end, perhaps through a read error. CDR3 residues: CASSSPTNQPQHF. The CDR3 DNA reads TGTGCTAGCAGCTCCCCCACTAATCAGCCCCAGCATTTT. V and J are TRBV7-7 and TRBJ1-5; no firm D call. The V gene's germline CDR1 is SSHAT and CDR2 FNYEAQ (reference sequence). The CDR3 is 13 residues long.